One sample yielded the 31 T cell receptor beta chains listed below, sequenced in a study of blood T cell repertoires in COVID-19 (TCRdb year 2020). Libraries were prepared through the immunoSEQ multiplex PCR assay. This immuneACCESS table, as held by TCRdb, lists in-frame sequences with V and J called but not all clones. Of the missing ones, under half trace to an unresolved V gene in checked studies; the others have no known cause. The sample yields about 200,000 clones; about three quarters were counted once. 4.5% to 7% of the sample lies in the top ten. The specimen sequenced was peripheral blood. The receptors shown here come from a woman aged 70-85 years with acute or convalescent COVID-19.

A few counts support this clone. The V gene is TRBV28, the J gene TRBJ2-7; 10 bases agree with TRBD2. The junction had 10 bases not matched to a gene; V was cut back by 7 bases and J by 4 bases. Germline values: CDR1 MDHEN, CDR2 SYDVKM. The length of the CDR3 is 15 residues. The CDR3 region has the DNA TGTGCCAGCAATCTAAGCGGGAGGGCCGTATACGAGCAGTACTTC. Translated, it gives CASNLSGRAVYEQYF. The complete variable domain, with remaining parts taken from reference TRBV28 and TRBJ2-7, reads DVKVTQSSRYLVKRTGEKVFLECVQDMDHENMFWYRQDPGLGLRLIYFSYDVKMKEKGDIPEGYSVSREKKERFSLILESASTNQTSMYLCASNLSGRAVYEQYFGPGTRLTVT.

This clone has a count of ten or more. This rearrangement joins TRBV4-1 to TRBJ2-2; D not certain. The CDR3 contains 16 residues. Germline lookup yields CDR1 MGHRA and CDR2 YSYEKL. V was trimmed by 0 bases and J by 1 base, leaving 9 bases between them. The CDR3 region has the DNA TGCGCCAGCAGCCAAGAACCGACATTGAACACCGGGGAGCTGTTTTTT. Translated, it gives CASSQEPTLNTGELFF.

This clone was seen a handful of times. The CDR3 nucleotides read TGTGCCAGCAGTGAAGGTTGGGACAGGGGGCGTTTGAATGAGCAGTTCTTC. Translation gives CASSEGWDRGRLNEQFF. The V call is TRBV6-1, the J call TRBJ2-1; TRBD1 aligns across 12 bases. The CDR3 is 17 amino acids. V shed 1 base, J shed 7 bases, and the junction held 8 bases outside the gene matches. The germline gives CDR1 MNHNS, CDR2 SASEGT.

This sequence joins TRBV7-9 and TRBJ1-3, with 10 bases identical to TRBD1. V lost 6 bases to trimming and J lost 1 base; unmatched junction nucleotides: 3. CDR3 size: 15 residues. From germline, CDR1 is SEHNR and CDR2 FQNEAQ (reference sequence). CDR3 loop: CASRPGQGSGNTIYF. The CDR3 DNA reads TGTGCCAGCAGACCGGGACAGGGGTCTGGAAACACCATATATTTT.

This clone was detected once. The chain has TRBV10-1 and TRBJ1-6; 9 bases agree with TRBD1. CDR3 length equals 15 residues. The V and J ends lost 5 bases and 7 bases, in that order; junction bases with no gene match: 6. Germline loops: CDR1 WNHNN, CDR2 SYGVQD (reference sequence). CDR3 in amino acids: CASSTGTGNNSPLHF. In DNA, the CDR3 is TGCGCCAGCAGTACCGGGACAGGGAACAATTCACCCCTCCACTTT.

The V gene is TRBV27, the J gene TRBJ2-7; D is possibly TRBD1 (5 bases). This CDR3 comprises 14 residues. Germline V CDR1 and CDR2: MNHEY, SMNVEV (reference sequence). V shed 6 bases and J shed 6 bases, with 18 bases lying between them. For the CDR3, the DNA is TGTGCCAGCAGCCTCAGGACATTGGGCGGCGAGCAGTACTTC. Amino acid sequence: CASSLRTLGGEQYF.

This clone was seen many times. The CDR3 here is CASKSDINSNQPQHF. Written as DNA, the CDR3 is TGTGCCAGCAAGTCAGACATCAATAGCAATCAGCCCCAGCATTTT. The chain links TRBV2 to TRBJ1-5; no definite D call. The CDR3 totals 15 residues. Germline assignment: CDR1 SNHLY and CDR2 FYNNEI. Trimming took 7 bases from V and 0 from J, leaving 13 bases between them.

This clone was counted a few times. The chain recombines TRBV7-2 with TRBJ2-2; 8 nucleotides match TRBD2. CDR1 and CDR2 (germline): SGHTA, FQGNSA. J lost 2 bases, V lost 3 bases, and 2 bases had no gene match. The CDR3 runs to 15 residues. The CDR3 loop is CASSFSGVNTGELFF. The CDR3, as DNA: TGTGCCAGCAGCTTTAGCGGGGTCAACACCGGGGAGCTGTTTTTT. The variable domain in full, with the rest retrieved from reference TRBV7-2 and TRBJ2-2, is GAGVSQSPSNKVTEKGKDVELRCDPISGHTALYWYRQSLGQGLEFLIYFQGNSAPDKSGLPSDRFSAERTGGSVSTLTIQRTQQEDSAVYLCASSFSGVNTGELFFGEGSRLTVL.

The gene calls are TRBV28 and TRBJ2-3, with TRBD1 identical over 7 bases. Germline assignment: CDR1 MDHEN and CDR2 SYDVKM. The CDR3 extends over 17 amino acids. CDR3 nucleotides: TGTGCTACAGAAGCCCCACAGGGGATGGGTATCCCAGATACGCAGTATTTT. Protein sequence: CATEAPQGMGIPDTQYF. Supplemented by reference TRBV28 and TRBJ2-3, the full variable domain reads DVKVTQSSRYLVKRTGEKVFLECVQDMDHENMFWYRQDPGLGLRLIYFSYDVKMKEKGDIPEGYSVSREKKERFSLILESASTNQTSMYLCATEAPQGMGIPDTQYFGPGTRLTVL.

The rearrangement joins TRBV6-5 to TRBJ2-6; TRBD2 matches 7 bases. J lost 1 base, V lost 2 bases, and 2 bases had no gene match. This CDR3 is 16 amino acids long. Germline lookup yields CDR1 MNHEY and CDR2 SVGAGI. This CDR3 reads CASSYEGGSGANVLTF. The CDR3, as DNA: TGTGCCAGCAGTTACGAGGGAGGGTCTGGGGCCAACGTCCTGACTTTC.

J is TRBJ2-7 and V is TRBV7-9; unclear D gene. V was trimmed by 2 bases and J by 3 bases, leaving 14 bases between them. The CDR3 sequence is 15 residues long. Germline CDR1 and CDR2: SEHNR and FQNEAQ (reference sequence). The CDR3: CASSLSSHPYYEQYF. CDR3 nucleotide sequence: TGTGCCAGCAGCTTATCCTCGCACCCCTACTACGAGCAGTACTTC.

V usage is TRBV15 and J usage is TRBJ2-1, with 14 positions matching TRBD2. Germline V gene data show CDR1 as LNHNV and CDR2 as YYDKDF (reference sequence). CDR3 length equals 19 residues. The V segment lost 5 bases and the J segment 0 bases; nucleotides outside the gene matches: 9. The CDR3 DNA sequence: TGTGCCACCAGCTCCCAGGGGACTAGCGGGAGCAGCTCCTACAATGAGCAGTTCTTC. Encoded protein: CATSSQGTSGSSSYNEQFF.

This chain connects TRBV7-8 to TRBJ2-3; 10 bases line up with TRBD2. CDR1 is SGHVS and CDR2 is FQNEAQ in the germline V gene. J gave up 1 base and V 5 bases, and 15 bases lay outside the gene matches. This CDR3 comprises 19 residues. CDR3 in amino acids: CASSPRTSGSLRGTDTQYF. The CDR3 DNA reads TGTGCCAGCAGCCCCAGGACTAGCGGATCTCTAAGGGGCACAGATACGCAGTATTTT.

V is TRBV7-2 and J is TRBJ2-1; the D is unclear. The CDR3 is 13 amino acids. Trimming took off 0 bases at V and 10 bases at J, with 10 bases between the two ends. Germline V gene lookup returns CDR1 SGHTA and CDR2 FQGNSA. CDR3 amino acids: CASSLAVATEQFF. In DNA form, the CDR3 reads TGTGCCAGCAGCTTAGCGGTAGCTACAGAGCAGTTCTTC.

The chain is built from TRBV6-5 and TRBJ1-5, with 11 bases fitting TRBD1. The junction had 7 bases not matched to a gene; V was cut back by 7 bases and J by 5 bases. The CDR3 runs 15 residues. Germline CDR1 reads MNHEY; CDR2 reads SVGAGI. The CDR3 spells CASMTRTGGDQPQHF. DNA of the CDR3: TGTGCCAGCATGACGCGGACAGGGGGCGATCAGCCCCAGCATTTT.

The rearrangement joins TRBV2 to TRBJ2-1; TRBD1 matches 7 bases. CDR1 is SNHLY, CDR2 FYNNEI, per germline. The CDR3 length is 15 residues. V lost 6 bases and J lost 2; bases outside the gene matches: 7. Written as DNA, the CDR3 is TGTGCCAGCAGGAACACAGGGGCCCCCTACAATGAGCAGTTCTTC. Amino acids: CASRNTGAPYNEQFF.

This rearrangement joins TRBV28 to TRBJ1-5; a weak D match, TRBD1 (5 bases). V lost 6 bases to trimming and J lost 3 bases, with 6 bases between them. This CDR3 spans 12 amino acids. Germline V gene sequence: CDR1 MDHEN, CDR2 SYDVKM. CDR3 region: CASRGPNQPQHF. In DNA form, the CDR3 reads TGTGCCAGCAGGGGGCCCAATCAGCCCCAGCATTTT.

J is TRBJ1-1 and V is TRBV24-1; TRBD1 matches 7 bases. Trimming removed 3 bases from V and 5 bases from J; junction bases left unmatched: 2. The V gene's germline CDR1 is KGHDR and CDR2 SFDVKD. The CDR3 is 13 residues long. The CDR3 bases are TGTGCCACCAGTGATCCGGGACAGACTGAAGCTTTCTTT. Its protein product is CATSDPGQTEAFF.

J is TRBJ2-2 and V is TRBV7-9; 13 positions agree with TRBD2. Germline V CDR1 and CDR2: SEHNR, FQNEAQ (reference sequence). This CDR3 has 18 amino acids. V lost 5 bases and J lost 4; bases outside the gene matches: 10. The CDR3 nucleotides read TGTGCCAGCAGCCCCGGGACTAGCGGGGCCCTGGGCACCGGGGAGCTGTTTTTT. Translating it yields CASSPGTSGALGTGELFF.

This chain joins TRBV27 and TRBJ2-5; 9 bases match TRBD2. With V trimmed by 6 bases and J by 5 bases, 4 bases remained unmatched. The CDR3 covers 13 residues. CDR1 is MNHEY and CDR2 is SMNVEV in the germline V gene (reference sequence). The CDR3 sequence is CASRTSGGETQYF. CDR3 DNA sequence: TGTGCCAGCAGGACTAGCGGAGGGGAGACCCAGTACTTC.

The V gene is TRBV2, the J gene TRBJ2-6, with 7 bases fitting TRBD2. Germline trimming cut 6 bases from V and 4 bases from J; bases unmatched to any gene: 6. The CDR3 covers 15 residues. The germline V gene has CDR1 SNHLY and CDR2 FYNNEI. The CDR3 protein is CASRAGPEGANVLTF. CDR3 in DNA: TGTGCCAGCAGAGCGGGACCGGAGGGGGCCAACGTCCTGACTTTC.

This clone was seen only once. A much larger clone sits a single nucleotide away, making a read error possible. The CDR3 DNA reads TGTGCCAGCTCACCAGGGACAGGGGAGGGCGAGCAGTACTTC. This gives the protein CASSPGTGEGEQYF. This rearrangement joins TRBV18 to TRBJ2-7, with 10 nucleotides matching TRBD1. The CDR3 totals 14 residues. From germline, CDR1 is KGHSH and CDR2 LQKENI. The J segment lost 6 bases and the V segment lost 2 bases, leaving 4 bases of the junction unmatched.

The chain combines TRBV2 with TRBJ1-1; TRBD1 matches 7 bases. Per germline, CDR1 SNHLY and CDR2 FYNNEI. This CDR3 is built from 14 residues. Germline trimming cut 6 bases from V and 4 bases from J; bases unmatched to any gene: 8. The CDR3 reads CASSVTGLGTEAFF. CDR3 coding DNA: TGTGCCAGCAGCGTGACAGGGTTGGGCACTGAAGCTTTCTTT.

The chain has TRBV21-1 and TRBJ2-1; the DNA was not compared with TRBD1, the D call given in the table. TRBV21-1 is described as a pseudogene. The CDR3 contains 19 residues. For the CDR3, the DNA is TGTGCCAGCAGCAAATGCGAGGTCACAGGGGGCTACTCCTACAATGAGCAGTTCTTC. Its translation is CASSKCEVTGGYSYNEQFF.

The chain couples TRBV5-1 to TRBJ2-2; maybe TRBD1 (6 bases). Germline CDR1 reads SGHRS; CDR2 reads YFSETQ. The CDR3 consists of 16 residues. V was cut by 0 bases and J by 0 bases, with 9 bases left in between. CDR3 residues: CASSLGGQSNTGELFF. In DNA, the CDR3 is TGCGCCAGCAGCTTGGGTGGACAGTCGAACACCGGGGAGCTGTTTTTT.

The sample holds a few counts of this clone. The rearrangement joins TRBV6-6 to TRBJ1-3, with 7 bases lining up with TRBD1. The V and J ends lost 5 bases and 3 bases, in that order; junction bases with no gene match: 4. This CDR3 contains 14 residues. CDR1 is MNHNY and CDR2 is SVGAGI in the germline V gene (reference sequence). The CDR3 bases are TGTGCCAGCAGTCTAGGGGGCTTTGGAAACACCATATATTTT. Amino acids: CASSLGGFGNTIYF.

This chain joins TRBV10-1 and TRBJ1-1, with D perhaps TRBD1 (5 bases). The CDR3 is made up of 13 amino acids. V was shortened by 4 bases and J by 1 base, with 7 bases between the two germline ends. Germline V gene data show CDR1 as WNHNN and CDR2 as SYGVQD (reference sequence). The CDR3 loop reads CASSGQPNTEAFF. The CDR3 nucleotides are TGCGCCAGCAGTGGACAGCCGAACACTGAAGCTTTCTTT.

This clone was counted only a few times. One end of the junction is discordant with germline, which a read error may explain. The chain uses TRBV7-3 and TRBJ2-2; 8 bases fit TRBD1. The CDR3 extends over 17 amino acids. Per germline, CDR1 SGHTA and CDR2 FQGTGA. This CDR3 reads CASRLIGAGGTTGELFF. In DNA form, the CDR3 reads TGTGCCAGCAGATTAATTGGGGCAGGGGGCACCACCGGGGAGCTGTTTTTT.

The gene calls are TRBV15 and TRBJ2-2; D might be TRBD2 (6 bases). This CDR3 has 13 residues. The germline V and J ends were trimmed by 8 bases and 1 base, with 8 bases remaining between them. In germline, CDR1 is LNHNV, CDR2 YYDKDF (reference sequence). CDR3 in DNA: TGTGCCACCCAAGCGGGGAACACCGGGGAGCTGTTTTTT. It specifies CATQAGNTGELFF.

This sequence joins TRBV2 and TRBJ2-5, with 7 bases lining up with TRBD2. Losses at the gene ends were 2 bases for V and 9 bases for J; bases not matched to a gene: 3. The CDR3 is made up of 12 amino acids. Germline CDR1 SNHLY, CDR2 FYNNEI. CDR3 nucleotide sequence: TGTGCCAGCAGTGAATGGACTAGGGCCCAGTACTTC. It codes for CASSEWTRAQYF.

This clone was detected only a few times. The chain has TRBV7-8 and TRBJ2-7; a possible D gene is TRBD2 (6 bases). Germline-derived CDR1 and CDR2 are SGHVS and FQNEAQ. The V gene lost 5 bases and the J gene lost 4 bases, with 21 bases spanning the gap. This CDR3 comprises 16 residues. The CDR3 nucleotides are TGTGCCAGCAGCCCCCGACCCGGGAGCCCCTCATACGAGCAGTACTTC. This gives the protein CASSPRPGSPSYEQYF. Together with reference TRBV7-8 and TRBJ2-7, the CDR3 gives the full variable domain: GAGVSQSPRYKVAKRGQDVALRCDPISGHVSLFWYQQALGQGPEFLTYFQNEAQLDKSGLPSDRFFAERPEGSVSTLKIQRTQQEDSAVYLCASSPRPGSPSYEQYFGPGTRLTVT.